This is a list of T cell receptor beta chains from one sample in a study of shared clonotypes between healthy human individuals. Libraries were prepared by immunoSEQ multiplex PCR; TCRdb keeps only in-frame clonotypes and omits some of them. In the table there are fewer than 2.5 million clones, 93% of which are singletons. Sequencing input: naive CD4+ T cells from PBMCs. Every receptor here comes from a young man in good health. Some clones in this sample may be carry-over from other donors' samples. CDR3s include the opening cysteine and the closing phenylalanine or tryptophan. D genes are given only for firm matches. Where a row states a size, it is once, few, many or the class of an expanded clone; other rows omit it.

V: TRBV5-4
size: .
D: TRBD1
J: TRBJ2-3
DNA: TGTGCCAGCAGCTCCGCCAAACAGGGGAGCACAGATACGCAGTATTTT
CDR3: CASSSAKQGSTDTQYF

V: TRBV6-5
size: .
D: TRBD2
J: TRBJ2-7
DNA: TGTGCCAGCAACCAGAGGACTAGCGGTACGGTGCAGTACTTC
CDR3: CASNQRTSGTVQYF

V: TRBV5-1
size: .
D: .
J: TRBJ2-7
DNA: TGCGCCCGCAGCTGGGTTGGGCCGGGGGCGGGGGAGCAGTACTTC
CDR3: CARSWVGPGAGEQYF

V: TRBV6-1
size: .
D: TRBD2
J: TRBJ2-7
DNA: TGTGCCATCATCGGGACTAGCCCCTACGAGCAGTACTTC
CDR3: CAIIGTSPYEQYF

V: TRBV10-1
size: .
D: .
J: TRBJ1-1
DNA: TGCGCCAGCAGCCCCCGGGTGGCGAACACTGAAGCTTTCTTT
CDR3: CASSPRVANTEAFF

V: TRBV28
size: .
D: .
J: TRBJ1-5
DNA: TGTGCCAGCAGTTTGGAAATAAATCAGCCCCAGCATTTT
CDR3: CASSLEINQPQHF

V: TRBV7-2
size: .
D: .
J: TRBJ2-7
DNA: TGTGCCAGCAGCCAAGGACAGTTCTACGAGCAGTACTTC
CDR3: CASSQGQFYEQYF

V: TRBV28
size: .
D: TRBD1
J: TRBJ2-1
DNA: TGTGCCAGCAGTTCTACACAGGGGGCCCCTTACAATGAGCAGTTCTTC
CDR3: CASSSTQGAPYNEQFF

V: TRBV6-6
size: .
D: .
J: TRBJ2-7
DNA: TGTGCCAGCAGTTTTCCCACCCCGGGAGAGCAGTACTTC
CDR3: CASSFPTPGEQYF

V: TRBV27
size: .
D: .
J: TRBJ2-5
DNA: TGTGCCAGCAGTTCTGGGGCACAAGAGACCCAGTACTTC
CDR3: CASSSGAQETQYF

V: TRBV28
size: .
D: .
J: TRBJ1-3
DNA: TGTGCCAGCACCCCCGGGGGGGGCGCTCCTGGAAACACCATATATTTT
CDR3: CASTPGGGAPGNTIYF

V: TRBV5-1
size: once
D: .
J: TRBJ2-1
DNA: TGCGCCAGCAGCTTGGACTACTACAATGAGCAGTTCTTC
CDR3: CASSLDYYNEQFF

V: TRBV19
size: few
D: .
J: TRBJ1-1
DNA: TGTGCCAGTAGAATGAGGCTTCAAGACACTGAAGCTTTCTTT
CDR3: CASRMRLQDTEAFF

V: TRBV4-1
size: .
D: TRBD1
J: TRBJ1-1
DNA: TGCGCCAGCAGCCAAGATGGAGGGGGCGACCTACAGAACACTGAAGCTTTCTTT
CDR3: CASSQDGGGDLQNTEAFF

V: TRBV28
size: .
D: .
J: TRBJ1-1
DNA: TGTGCCAGCAGTTTAGGGGGGGATGGCACTGAAGCTTTCTTT
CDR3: CASSLGGDGTEAFF

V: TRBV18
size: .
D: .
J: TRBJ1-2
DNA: TGTGCCAGCTCACCACCGAGAAATCCTAACTATGGCTACACCTTC
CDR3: CASSPPRNPNYGYTF

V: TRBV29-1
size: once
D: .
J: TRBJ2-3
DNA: TGCAGCGTTGAAGGGGCGTGGTGGCAGGGGAGCACAGATACGCAGTATTTT
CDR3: CSVEGAWWQGSTDTQYF

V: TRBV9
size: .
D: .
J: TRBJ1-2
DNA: TGTGCCAGCAGCGTAGAGGGTTTCAGGGGCTACACCTTC
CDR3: CASSVEGFRGYTF

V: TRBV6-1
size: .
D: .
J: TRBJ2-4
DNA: TGTGCCAGCAGTAACCAAAACATTCAGTACTTC
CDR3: CASSNQNIQYF

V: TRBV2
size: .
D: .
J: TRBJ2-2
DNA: TGTGCCAGCAGTGCCGAGGGACGGAGGAACACCGGGGAGCTGTTTTTT
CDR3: CASSAEGRRNTGELFF

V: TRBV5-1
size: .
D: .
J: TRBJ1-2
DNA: TGCGCCAGCAGCTTTTCAGGTTTTGATGGCTACACCTTC
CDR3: CASSFSGFDGYTF

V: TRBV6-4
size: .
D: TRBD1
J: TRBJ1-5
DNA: TGTGCCAGCAGTACAACCGGGACAGGGGGACGACAGCCCCAGCATTTT
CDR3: CASSTTGTGGRQPQHF

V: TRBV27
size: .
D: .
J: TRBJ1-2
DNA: TGTGCCAGCAGTCCGGGAGACAGGCCCTATGGCTACACCTTC
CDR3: CASSPGDRPYGYTF

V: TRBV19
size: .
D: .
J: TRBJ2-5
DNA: TGTGCCAGTAGTACTAATCTGGGACTGTCGATTAAAGAGACCCAGTACTTC
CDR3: CASSTNLGLSIKETQYF

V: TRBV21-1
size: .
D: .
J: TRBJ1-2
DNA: TGTGCCAGCACCTGCCTCGGGCCTACTAACTATGGCTACACCTTC
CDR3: CASTCLGPTNYGYTF

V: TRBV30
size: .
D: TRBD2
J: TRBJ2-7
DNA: TGTGCCTGGATCAACCCAATTAGCGGGCCTGGTGGGAGGGAGCAGTACTTC
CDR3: CAWINPISGPGGREQYF